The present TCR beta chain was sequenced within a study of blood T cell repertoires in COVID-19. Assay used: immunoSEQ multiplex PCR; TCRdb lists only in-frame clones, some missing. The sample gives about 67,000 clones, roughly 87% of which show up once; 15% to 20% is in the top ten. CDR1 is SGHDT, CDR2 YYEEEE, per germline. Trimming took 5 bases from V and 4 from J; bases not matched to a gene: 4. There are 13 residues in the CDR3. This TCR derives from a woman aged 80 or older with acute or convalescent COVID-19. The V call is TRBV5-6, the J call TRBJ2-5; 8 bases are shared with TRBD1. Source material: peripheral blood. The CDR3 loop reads CASRGQGTETQYF. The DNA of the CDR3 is TGTGCCAGCAGAGGACAGGGAACAGAGACCCAGTACTTC.